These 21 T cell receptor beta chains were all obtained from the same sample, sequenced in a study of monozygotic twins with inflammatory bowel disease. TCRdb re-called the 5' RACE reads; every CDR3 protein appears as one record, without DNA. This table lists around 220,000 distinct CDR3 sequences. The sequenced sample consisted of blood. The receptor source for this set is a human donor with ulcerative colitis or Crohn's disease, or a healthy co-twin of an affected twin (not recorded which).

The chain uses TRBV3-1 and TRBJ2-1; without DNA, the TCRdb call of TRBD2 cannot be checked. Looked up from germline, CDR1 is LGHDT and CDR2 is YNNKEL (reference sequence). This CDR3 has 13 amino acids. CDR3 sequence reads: CASSQGTRVEQFF.

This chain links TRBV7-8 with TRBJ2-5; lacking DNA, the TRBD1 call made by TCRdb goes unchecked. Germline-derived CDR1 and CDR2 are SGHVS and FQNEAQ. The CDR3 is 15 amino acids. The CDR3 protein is CASSLAGTGGETQYF.

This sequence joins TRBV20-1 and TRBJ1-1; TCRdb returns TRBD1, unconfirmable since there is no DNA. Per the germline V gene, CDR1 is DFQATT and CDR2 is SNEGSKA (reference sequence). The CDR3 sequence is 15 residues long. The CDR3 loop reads CSAAGTAPMNTEAFF.

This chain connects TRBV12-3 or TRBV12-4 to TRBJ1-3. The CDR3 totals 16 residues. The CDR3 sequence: CASSLASVGSGNTIYF.

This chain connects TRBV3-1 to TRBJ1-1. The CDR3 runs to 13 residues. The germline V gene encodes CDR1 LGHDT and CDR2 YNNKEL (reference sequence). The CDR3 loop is CASSQGPNTEAFF.

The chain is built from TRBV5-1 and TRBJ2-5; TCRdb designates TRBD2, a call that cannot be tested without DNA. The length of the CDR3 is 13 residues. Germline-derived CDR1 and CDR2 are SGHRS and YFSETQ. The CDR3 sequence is CASSLTQRETQYF.

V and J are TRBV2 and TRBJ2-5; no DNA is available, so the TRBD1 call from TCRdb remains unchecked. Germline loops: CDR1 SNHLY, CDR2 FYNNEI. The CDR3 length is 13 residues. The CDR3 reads CASSGTGLETQYF.

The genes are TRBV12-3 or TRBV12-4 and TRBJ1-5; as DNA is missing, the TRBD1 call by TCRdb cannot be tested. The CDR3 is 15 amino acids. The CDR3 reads CASSLAPGVNQPQHF.

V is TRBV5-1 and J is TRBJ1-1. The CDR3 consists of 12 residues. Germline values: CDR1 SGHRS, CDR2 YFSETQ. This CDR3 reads CASRVGSTEAFF. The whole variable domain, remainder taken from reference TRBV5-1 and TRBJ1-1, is KAGVTQTPRYLIKTRGQQVTLSCSPISGHRSVSWYQQTPGQGLQFLFEYFSETQRNKGNFPGRFSGRQFSNSRSEMNVSTLELGDSALYLCASRVGSTEAFFGQGTRLTVV.

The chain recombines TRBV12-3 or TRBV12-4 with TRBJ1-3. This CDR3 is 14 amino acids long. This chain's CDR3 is CASSLRNSGNTIYF.

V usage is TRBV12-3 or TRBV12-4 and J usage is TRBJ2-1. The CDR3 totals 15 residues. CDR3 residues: CASSPTGGSYNEQFF.

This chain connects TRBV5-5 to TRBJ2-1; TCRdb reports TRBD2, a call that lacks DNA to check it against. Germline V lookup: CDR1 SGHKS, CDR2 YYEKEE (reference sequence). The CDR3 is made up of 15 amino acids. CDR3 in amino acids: CASSSTSGTYNEQFF. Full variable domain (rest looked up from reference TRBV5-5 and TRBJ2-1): DAGVTQSPTHLIKTRGQQVTLRCSPISGHKSVSWYQQVLGQGPQFIFQYYEKEERGRGNFPDRFSARQFPNYSSELNVNALLLGDSALYLCASSSTSGTYNEQFFGPGTRLTVL.

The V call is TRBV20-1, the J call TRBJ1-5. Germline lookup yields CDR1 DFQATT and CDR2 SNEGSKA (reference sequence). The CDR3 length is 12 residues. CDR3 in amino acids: CSARKTNQPQHF.

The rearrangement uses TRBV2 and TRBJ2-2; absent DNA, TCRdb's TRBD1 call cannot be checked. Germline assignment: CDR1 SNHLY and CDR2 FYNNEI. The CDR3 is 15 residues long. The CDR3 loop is CASNRQGVSTGELFF.

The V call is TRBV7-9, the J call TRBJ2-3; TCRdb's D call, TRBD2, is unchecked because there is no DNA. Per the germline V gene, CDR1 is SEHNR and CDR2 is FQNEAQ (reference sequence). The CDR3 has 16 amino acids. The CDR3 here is CASSLAGTKYTDTQYF.

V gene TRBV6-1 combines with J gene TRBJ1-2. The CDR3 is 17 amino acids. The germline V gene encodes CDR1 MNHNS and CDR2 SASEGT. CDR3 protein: CASSRPLGVLGNYGYTF.

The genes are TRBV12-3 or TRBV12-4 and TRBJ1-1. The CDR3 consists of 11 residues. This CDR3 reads CASSLYQEAFF.

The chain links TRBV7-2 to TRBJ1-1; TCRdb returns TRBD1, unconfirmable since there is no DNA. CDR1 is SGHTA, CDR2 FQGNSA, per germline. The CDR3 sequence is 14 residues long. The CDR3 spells CASSRQGALTEAFF.

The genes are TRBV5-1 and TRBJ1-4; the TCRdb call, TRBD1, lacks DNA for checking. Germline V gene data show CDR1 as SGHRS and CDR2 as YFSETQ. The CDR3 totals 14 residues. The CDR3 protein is CASSLGQANEKLFF. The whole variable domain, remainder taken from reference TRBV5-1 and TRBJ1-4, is KAGVTQTPRYLIKTRGQQVTLSCSPISGHRSVSWYQQTPGQGLQFLFEYFSETQRNKGNFPGRFSGRQFSNSRSEMNVSTLELGDSALYLCASSLGQANEKLFFGSGTQLSVL.

The CDR3 is CASSRTGGITEAFF. The V and J genes are TRBV4-2 and TRBJ1-1; lacking DNA, the TRBD1 call made by TCRdb goes unchecked. This CDR3 comprises 14 residues. CDR1 is LGHNA, CDR2 YNFKEQ, per germline.

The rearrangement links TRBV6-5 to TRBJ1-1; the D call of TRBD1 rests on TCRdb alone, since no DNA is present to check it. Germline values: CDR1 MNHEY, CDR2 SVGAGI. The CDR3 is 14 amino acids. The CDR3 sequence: CASSYNPRVTEAFF.